This T cell receptor (beta chain) was sequenced in a study of cytomegalovirus exposure and HLA in healthy donors. Study-wide findings and caveats: Relative to the approximately 630-donor mean, N-insertions were reportedly fewer in an Asian-associated ancestry cluster in a later analysis.

V was clipped by 6 bases and J by 6 bases, with 11 bases between them. The CDR3 runs to 12 residues. From germline, CDR1 is SNHLY and CDR2 FYNNEI. Concerning this clone itself: Its antigen is currently unknown.

Primers included in the PCR were 60 Vbeta and 13 Jbeta primers. Clones were read by immunoSEQ multiplex PCR, and TCRdb kept only the in-frame ones, dropping some. The sample shows 150,000 or so clones, about 80% of them seen only once. Input material: PBMCs. This sequence originates from a man aged 25-40 years in good health and CMV-seronegative. V is TRBV2 and J is TRBJ1-2; tentative D call: TRBD1 (5 bases). CDR3 coding DNA: TGTGCCAGCAGGGACAACGAGGATGGCTACACCTTC. Amino acid sequence: CASRDNEDGYTF. Full variable domain (remainder filled in from reference TRBV2 and TRBJ1-2): EPEVTQTPSHQVTQMGQEVILRCVPISNHLYFYWYRQILGQKVEFLVSFYNNEISEKSEIFDDQFSVERPDGSNFTLKIRSTKLEDSAMYFCASRDNEDGYTFGSGTRLTVV.